The 20 T cell receptor beta chains below all came from one sample that was sequenced in a study of blood T cell repertoires in COVID-19. Only in-frame clones appear in the TCRdb table, and some are missing; sequencing was by immunoSEQ multiplex PCR. In the table there are roughly 220,000 clones, more than 75% of which are singletons. Material: PBMCs or T cells enriched from blood (not recorded which). These receptor sequences come from a man under 40 with acute COVID-19.

The CDR3 bases are TGTGCCAGCAGCTTGGGAGTCTCTGGAAACACCATATATTTT. Its translation is CASSLGVSGNTIYF. The gene calls are TRBV11-2 and TRBJ1-3; D remains unclear. Trimming took off 3 bases at V and 0 bases at J, with 6 bases between the two ends. Per the germline V gene, CDR1 is SGHAT and CDR2 is FQNNGV. This CDR3 spans 14 amino acids.

The V gene is TRBV28, the J gene TRBJ2-7; the match to TRBD2 covers 12 bases. Germline CDR1 MDHEN, CDR2 SYDVKM. V lost 6 bases and J lost 4; bases outside the gene matches: 4. There are 14 residues in the CDR3. DNA of the CDR3: TGTGCCAGCAGCCTAGCGGGGGGGCCGTACGAGCAGTACTTC. Translating gives CASSLAGGPYEQYF.

V gene TRBV5-4 combines with J gene TRBJ1-2, with no clear D. This CDR3 is built from 15 residues. The germline CDR1 and CDR2 sequences are SGHNT and YYREEE (reference sequence). V lost 5 bases and J lost 0, with 14 bases in between. The CDR3 DNA sequence: TGTGCCAGCAGGTTCGAGGGAGTTTCTAACTATGGCTACACCTTC. Its translation: CASRFEGVSNYGYTF.

This clone was observed a single time. J is TRBJ2-2 and V is TRBV28; D is unclear. Trimming removed 2 bases at V and 7 bases at J, with 5 bases between. Germline assignment: CDR1 MDHEN and CDR2 SYDVKM. This CDR3 spans 12 amino acids. The CDR3 region has the DNA TGTGCCAGCAGTTTAGTCCTCGGGGAGCTGTTTTTT. This translates into CASSLVLGELFF.

V usage is TRBV19 and J usage is TRBJ1-3, with D possibly being TRBD1 (6 bases). Germline V gene lookup returns CDR1 LNHDA and CDR2 SQIVND (reference sequence). The CDR3 covers 14 residues. The V end lost 4 bases, the J end lost 2 bases, and 9 bases lay between the germline ends. CDR3 in DNA: TGTGCCAGTAGTACCCACAGGGCTGGAAACACCATATATTTT. Translated: CASSTHRAGNTIYF.

The chain uses TRBV9 and TRBJ1-1; 9 nucleotides align to TRBD1. This CDR3 spans 18 amino acids. Trimming at V came to 3 bases and at J to 0 bases, leaving 12 bases not matched to a gene. Looked up from germline, CDR1 is SGDLS and CDR2 is YYNGEE. CDR3 sequence: CASSGPLGQGILNTEAFF. For the CDR3, the DNA is TGTGCCAGCAGCGGCCCCCTCGGACAGGGGATCTTGAACACTGAAGCTTTCTTT. The whole variable domain, filled in from reference TRBV9 and TRBJ1-1, reads DSGVTQTPKHLITATGQRVTLRCSPRSGDLSVYWYQQSLDQGLQFLIQYYNGEERAKGNILERFSAQQFPDLHSELNLSSLELGDSALYFCASSGPLGQGILNTEAFFGQGTRLTVV.

The CDR3 coding sequence is TGTGCCAGTAGGTGGACAAGGATGAACACTGAAGCTTTCTTT. This translates into CASRWTRMNTEAFF. This rearrangement joins TRBV19 to TRBJ1-1; D may be TRBD1 (5 bases). CDR3 length: 14 residues. V gave up 6 bases and J gave up 0 bases, with 11 bases separating them. Germline CDR1 and CDR2: LNHDA and SQIVND (reference sequence).

V is TRBV2 and J is TRBJ2-1, with unresolved D. There are 15 residues in the CDR3. The V end lost 10 bases, the J end lost 0 bases, and 16 bases lay between the germline ends. Germline CDR1 SNHLY, CDR2 FYNNEI. The CDR3 is CAIPKIPSSYNEQFF. CDR3 nucleotide sequence: TGTGCCATCCCCAAGATCCCGAGCTCCTACAATGAGCAGTTCTTC. Drawing the rest from reference TRBV2 and TRBJ2-1, the complete variable domain is EPEVTQTPSHQVTQMGQEVILRCVPISNHLYFYWYRQILGQKVEFLVSFYNNEISEKSEIFDDQFSVERPDGSNFTLKIRSTKLEDSAMYFCAIPKIPSSYNEQFFGPGTRLTVL.

V is TRBV19 and J is TRBJ2-1; D may be TRBD2 (5 bases). The CDR3 runs to 15 residues. Germline CDR1 LNHDA, CDR2 SQIVND (reference sequence). V was pared by 3 bases and J by 10 bases, with 19 bases between. The DNA of the CDR3 is TGTGCCAGTAGTATTCTAGGAGGCCGGGTGGGAGAGCAGTTCTTC. As protein: CASSILGGRVGEQFF.

The V gene is TRBV5-1, the J gene TRBJ1-6; 7 bases map to TRBD1. Per germline, CDR1 SGHRS and CDR2 YFSETQ. V lost 3 bases to trimming and J lost 6 bases; unmatched junction nucleotides: 15. The CDR3 length is 18 residues. The CDR3 DNA follows: TGCGCCAGCAGCTCCCTGCCCGGACAGGATGGGGTTAATTCACCCCTCCACTTT. Translated, it gives CASSSLPGQDGVNSPLHF.

This clone was counted a single time. This sequence joins TRBV5-1 and TRBJ2-3; 11 nucleotides match TRBD1. The V gene end was trimmed by 1 base and the J gene end by 4 bases; junction bases not matched to a gene: 8. This CDR3 comprises 17 residues. CDR1 SGHRS and CDR2 YFSETQ come from the germline V gene. In DNA, the CDR3 is TGCGCCAGCAGCTTGCGATCCCCGGGACAGGGGGCAGATACGCAGTATTTT. This encodes CASSLRSPGQGADTQYF.

The chain links TRBV5-1 to TRBJ2-7; 10 bases match TRBD1. Germline V gene data show CDR1 as SGHRS and CDR2 as YFSETQ. The CDR3 covers 15 residues. The trim removed 0 bases at V and 5 bases at J, leaving 5 bases unmatched. CDR3 sequence reads: CASSLGGQGTNEQYF. As DNA, the CDR3 is TGCGCCAGCAGCTTGGGGGGACAGGGGACCAACGAGCAGTACTTC.

This clone was counted at least ten times. The sample holds other DNA sequences that translate to the same CDR3. J is TRBJ1-3 and V is TRBV5-1; D is unclear. With 8 bases removed from V and 0 bases from J, the gap between germline ends came to 6 bases. The CDR3 runs to 12 residues. Germline CDR1 and CDR2: SGHRS and YFSETQ. In nucleotides, the CDR3 is TGCGCCAGTCGGGGCTCTGGAAACACCATATATTTT. This gives the protein CASRGSGNTIYF.

This clone has more than one count but fewer than ten. The V call is TRBV27, the J call TRBJ2-1, with 9 bases aligning to TRBD2. Losses at the gene ends were 3 bases for V and 0 bases for J; bases not matched to a gene: 3. From germline, CDR1 is MNHEY and CDR2 SMNVEV (reference sequence). The CDR3 is made up of 16 amino acids. CDR3 coding DNA: TGTGCCAGCAGTTTCGTAGCGGGGGCCTCCTACAATGAGCAGTTCTTC. Translating it yields CASSFVAGASYNEQFF.

This rearrangement joins TRBV11-2 to TRBJ1-1; TRBD1 agrees at 9 bases. After removal of 6 bases from V and 4 bases from J, the junction contained 6 bases not matched to a gene. The CDR3 runs to 14 residues. Germline loops: CDR1 SGHAT, CDR2 FQNNGV. CDR3: CASRTTGGFTEAFF. As DNA, the CDR3 is TGTGCCAGCAGAACGACAGGGGGTTTCACTGAAGCTTTCTTT. Using reference TRBV11-2 and TRBJ1-1 for the parts outside the CDR3, the full variable domain is EAGVAQSPRYKIIEKRQSVAFWCNPISGHATLYWYQQILGQGPKLLIQFQNNGVVDDSQLPKDRFSAERLKGVDSTLKIQPAKLEDSAVYLCASRTTGGFTEAFFGQGTRLTVV.

The V call is TRBV5-6, the J call TRBJ1-5; 8 nucleotides align to TRBD1. With 1 base clipped from V and 5 bases from J, the junction kept 8 bases outside the gene matches. The CDR3 totals 16 residues. CDR1 SGHDT and CDR2 YYEEEE come from the germline V gene. This chain's CDR3 is CASSLPGRGHDQPQHF. CDR3 nucleotides: TGTGCCAGCAGCTTGCCTGGCAGGGGGCATGATCAGCCCCAGCATTTT. The variable domain in full, completed from reference TRBV5-6 and TRBJ1-5, reads DAGVTQSPTHLIKTRGQQVTLRCSPKSGHDTVSWYQQALGQGPQFIFQYYEEEERQRGNFPDRFSGHQFPNYSSELNVNALLLGDSALYLCASSLPGRGHDQPQHFGDGTRLSIL.

This clone was seen a handful of times. CDR3 coding DNA: TGTGCCAGCAGCTCCTTAACAGGGATAGGCTACACCTTC. Translation gives CASSSLTGIGYTF. V usage is TRBV12-3 or TRBV12-4 and J usage is TRBJ1-2; tentative D call: TRBD1 (6 bases). The CDR3 consists of 13 residues. The V end lost 6 bases, the J end lost 8 bases, and 16 bases lay between the germline ends.

This clone was seen a few times. The gene calls are TRBV30 and TRBJ1-1; D might be TRBD1 (6 bases). The CDR3 is made up of 13 amino acids. Germline CDR1 GTSNPN, CDR2 SVGIG (reference sequence). V was cut by 3 bases and J by 6 bases, with 14 bases left in between. The CDR3 bases are TGTGCCTGGAGAATCAGGGGAGAGGCTGAAGCTTTCTTT. Translated: CAWRIRGEAEAFF.

The genes are TRBV11-2 and TRBJ2-5, with TRBD1 identical over 7 bases. The germline CDR1 and CDR2 sequences are SGHAT and FQNNGV. V was pared by 3 bases and J by 0 bases, with 10 bases of the junction left unmatched. This CDR3 is 17 amino acids long. The CDR3 DNA reads as TGTGCCAGCAGCTTTCACCCCGGGACAGAGTACCAAGAGACCCAGTACTTC. Protein sequence: CASSFHPGTEYQETQYF.

The chain uses TRBV10-3 and TRBJ2-6, with TRBD2 as a possible D gene (6 bases). Germline-derived CDR1 and CDR2 are ENHRY and SYGVKD. The CDR3 length is 15 residues. V gave up 4 bases and J gave up 0 bases, with 7 bases separating them. The CDR3, as DNA: TGTGCCATCAGTGCCGGGAGCTCTGGGGCCAACGTCCTGACTTTC. This gives the protein CAISAGSSGANVLTF.